The 8 T cell receptor beta chains listed next were all sequenced from one sample in a study of CD8 T cells in Susac syndrome. The authors reverse transcribed roughly 0.45 to 1 ug RNA with random hexamers. TCRdb ran MiXCR on the immunoSEQ multiplex PCR reads and lists one entry per CDR3 protein. This table has 150,000 to 200,000 distinct CDR3 sequences, roughly 94% appearing once. Sequences were obtained from CD4+ T cells from PBMCs. These receptors were collected from a human donor with multiple sclerosis.

The chain joins TRBV27 to TRBJ1-4, with D maybe TRBD1 (5 bases). The CDR3 length is 14 residues. Trimming removed 6 bases from V and 2 bases from J, with 10 bases in between. Germline CDR1 is MNHEY and CDR2 is SMNVEV (reference sequence). The CDR3 DNA follows: TGTGCCAGCAGGGGACCTGCGACTAATGAAAAACTGTTTTTT. It yields the protein CASRGPATNEKLFF.

The genes are TRBV29-1 and TRBJ1-1, with unresolved D. Germline loops: CDR1 SQVTM, CDR2 ANQGSEA. The CDR3 sequence is 12 residues long. Trimming shortened V by 4 bases and J by 8 bases, and 14 bases separated the two germline ends. The CDR3 bases are TGCAGCGTTGTTATCCCCCGCACCGAAGCTTTCTTT. It codes for CSVVIPRTEAFF.

The gene calls are TRBV30 and TRBJ1-5; D gene ambiguous. Germline CDR1 reads GTSNPN; CDR2 reads SVGIG (reference sequence). CDR3 length: 15 amino acids. V shed 0 bases and J shed 2 bases, with 11 bases lying between them. Written as DNA, the CDR3 is TGTGCCTGGAGTGTTGGCTCGTACCGCAATCAGCCCCAGCATTTT. Protein sequence: CAWSVGSYRNQPQHF.

The chain uses TRBV6-5 and TRBJ2-7; 7 positions match TRBD2. The junction had 5 bases not matched to a gene; V was cut back by 0 bases and J by 0 bases. Germline loops: CDR1 MNHEY, CDR2 SVGAGI. The CDR3 contains 16 residues. The CDR3 DNA reads as TGTGCCAGCAGTTACTCGACGGGAGGCAGCTCCTACGAGCAGTACTTC. It translates to CASSYSTGGSSYEQYF.

The V gene is TRBV2, the J gene TRBJ2-2; perhaps TRBD1 as D (6 bases). The CDR3 runs to 15 residues. Germline V gene lookup returns CDR1 SNHLY and CDR2 FYNNEI. V shed 3 bases and J shed 0 bases, with 8 bases lying between them. For the CDR3, the DNA is TGTGCCAGCAGTGATACAGGGACGAACACCGGGGAGCTGTTTTTT. This codes for CASSDTGTNTGELFF.

The genes are TRBV29-1 and TRBJ2-4; D possibly corresponds to TRBD1 (6 bases). The germline V gene encodes CDR1 SQVTM and CDR2 ANQGSEA. The CDR3 consists of 10 residues. With 6 bases removed from V and 13 bases from J, the gap between germline ends came to 13 bases. The CDR3 nucleotides read TGCAGCGTGTTACGGGACAACCAGTACTTC. Residues: CSVLRDNQYF.

The chain joins TRBV6-5 to TRBJ2-1, with D possibly being TRBD2 (5 bases). The CDR3 has 14 amino acids. The V end was cut by 0 bases, the J end by 6 bases, with 9 bases between. Per the germline V gene, CDR1 is MNHEY and CDR2 is SVGAGI. The CDR3 DNA reads as TGTGCCAGCAGTTACTCATATGGGAGCAATGAGCAGTTCTTC. It yields the protein CASSYSYGSNEQFF.

The chain recombines TRBV30 with TRBJ1-4; weak D call: TRBD1 (6 bases). V was trimmed by 3 bases and J by 6 bases, leaving 17 bases between them. This CDR3 comprises 15 residues. Germline CDR1 reads GTSNPN; CDR2 reads SVGIG (reference sequence). The chain's CDR3 is CAWRGGTYLDEKLFF. The CDR3 region has the DNA TGTGCCTGGAGGGGAGGGACATACCTAGATGAAAAACTGTTTTTT. Drawing the rest from reference TRBV30 and TRBJ1-4, the complete variable domain is SQTIHQWPATLVQPVGSPLSLECTVEGTSNPNLYWYRQAAGRGLQLLFYSVGIGQISSEVPQNLSASRPQDRQFILSSKKLLLSDSGFYLCAWRGGTYLDEKLFFGSGTQLSVL.